This TCR beta chain was found in a study of T cells in Graves' hyperthyroidism and ophthalmopathy. As for the study in general: Peripheral blood sampling occurred at initial diagnosis, before any treatment. Whole-study results and caveats: Stable hyperthyroidism was separated from ophthalmopathy by a model based on 13 V-J features.

It was RNA transcripts that yielded the amplified TCR beta CDR3 regions. Researchers ran a first-round RT-PCR on the TCR CDR3 using the HTBI primer set. MiXCR, run by TCRdb on the multiplex PCR reads, gives a single entry per CDR3 protein. Altogether roughly 600,000 distinct CDR3 sequences are present, 13% to 15% being singletons, with the ten largest covering around an eighth. Uncontrolled infection, other autoimmune disease, pregnancy or lactation led to exclusion. This clonotype was seen many times. Its antigen is unknown. The CDR3 has 18 amino acids. The germline V gene encodes CDR1 MNHEY and CDR2 SMNVEV (reference sequence). The J segment lost 0 bases and the V segment lost 4 bases, leaving 14 bases of the junction unmatched.

The source of this sequence is a woman aged 50 to 60 with Graves' ophthalmopathy. The chain is built from TRBV27 and TRBJ1-2; TRBD1 matches 7 bases. Sequencing was done on a sample of blood. The CDR3 coding sequence is TGTGCCAGCAGTTCCGGGTACTTACAGGGGCGACCTAACTATGGCTACACCTTC. Its translation is CASSSGYLQGRPNYGYTF.